This T cell receptor beta chain was sequenced in a study of T cell repertoires in cytomegalovirus infection. This clonotype was observed a handful of times. Its target is unknown. TCRdb redid the calling of the reads with MiXCR, one entry per CDR3 protein. Of about 58,000 distinct CDR3 sequences listed, over 15% are singletons. The CDR3 is 16 amino acids. V was shortened by 5 bases and J by 0 bases, with 14 bases between the two germline ends. This chain links TRBV12-3 or TRBV12-4 with TRBJ2-4; D uncertain. The receptor's source is a human donor in good health (CMV status not recorded). Some clones in this sample may be carry-over from other donors' samples. The specimen was CD8+ T cells from cultured PBMCs, collected from culture after CMV antigen stimulation. The CDR3 nucleotides read TGTGCCAGCAGTCCGCGACTTGCCAGAGCCAAAAACATTCAGTACTTC. It encodes CASSPRLARAKNIQYF.